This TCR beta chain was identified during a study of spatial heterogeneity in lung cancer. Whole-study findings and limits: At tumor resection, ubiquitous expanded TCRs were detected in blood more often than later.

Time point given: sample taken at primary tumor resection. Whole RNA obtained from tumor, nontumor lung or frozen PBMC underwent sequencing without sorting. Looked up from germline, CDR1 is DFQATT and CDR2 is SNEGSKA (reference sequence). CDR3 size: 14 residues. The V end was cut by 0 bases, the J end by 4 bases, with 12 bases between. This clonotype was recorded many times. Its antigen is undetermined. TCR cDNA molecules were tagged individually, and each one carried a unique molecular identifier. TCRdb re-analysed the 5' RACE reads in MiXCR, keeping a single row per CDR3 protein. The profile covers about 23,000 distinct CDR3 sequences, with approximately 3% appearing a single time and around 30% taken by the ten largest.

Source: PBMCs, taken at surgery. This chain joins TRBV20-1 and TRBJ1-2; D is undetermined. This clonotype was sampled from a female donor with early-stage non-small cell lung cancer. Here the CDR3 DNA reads TGCAGTGCTAGAGATCCCGACACGTTCTATGGCTACACCTTC. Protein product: CSARDPDTFYGYTF.